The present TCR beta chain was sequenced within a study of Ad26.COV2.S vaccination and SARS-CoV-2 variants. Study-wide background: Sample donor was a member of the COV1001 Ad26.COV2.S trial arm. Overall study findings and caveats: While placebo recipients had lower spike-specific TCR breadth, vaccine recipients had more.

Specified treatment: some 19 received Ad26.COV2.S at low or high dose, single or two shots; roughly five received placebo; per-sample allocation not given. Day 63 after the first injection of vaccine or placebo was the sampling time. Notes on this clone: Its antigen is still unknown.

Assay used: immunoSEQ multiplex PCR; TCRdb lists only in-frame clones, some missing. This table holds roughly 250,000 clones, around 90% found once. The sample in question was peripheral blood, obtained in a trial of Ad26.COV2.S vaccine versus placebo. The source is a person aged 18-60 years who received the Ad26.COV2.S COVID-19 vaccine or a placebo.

Here the CDR3 reads CASSWGLNLLWANVLTF. The CDR3 coding sequence is TGTGCCAGCAGCTGGGGGTTGAATCTTCTCTGGGCCAACGTCCTGACTTTC. V usage is TRBV5-8 and J usage is TRBJ2-6; D may match TRBD1 or TRBD2 (5 bases each). Germline assignment: CDR1 SGHTS and CDR2 YDEGEE. V shed 3 bases and J shed 5 bases, with 18 bases lying between them. CDR3 length equals 17 residues.